This entry lists 23 T cell receptor beta chains sequenced from one sample in a study of technical replicates of blood from several donors. Clones were sequenced by immunoSEQ multiplex PCR, and TCRdb holds only the in-frame ones, with some missing. The sample carries about 73,000 clones, 90% to 95% recorded once. Material: PBMCs. The receptors derive from a human donor in good health. Some clones in this sample may be carry-over from other donors' samples.

Concerning this clone itself: Other DNA sequences in this specimen translate into the identical CDR3. J is TRBJ1-5 and V is TRBV19; 9 bases match TRBD1. Germline assignment: CDR1 LNHDA and CDR2 SQIVND (reference sequence). J lost 4 bases, V lost 2 bases, and 3 bases had no gene match. This CDR3 is built from 15 residues. CDR3 region: CASSIRGQGNQPQHF. CDR3 in DNA: TGTGCCAGTAGTATACGGGGACAGGGAAATCAGCCCCAGCATTTT.

The J gene is TRBJ2-3, the V gene TRBV11-1, with D possibly being TRBD2 (6 bases). This CDR3 has 16 residues. Trimming took off 1 base at V and 0 bases at J, with 11 bases between the two ends. From germline, CDR1 is SGHAT and CDR2 FQDESV (reference sequence). In DNA form, the CDR3 reads TGTGCCAGCAGCTTAGTTAATAGCGGCAGCACAGATACGCAGTATTTT. This translates into CASSLVNSGSTDTQYF.

The chain is built from TRBV7-8 and TRBJ1-2; 7 bases line up with TRBD1. Germline CDR1 is SGHVS and CDR2 is FQNEAQ. The CDR3 runs to 15 residues. V lost 1 base, J lost 5 bases, and 7 bases stayed unmatched. CDR3 DNA: TGTGCCAGCAGCTTAGTGGCAGGGGGTTTTTATGGCTACACCTTC. Translating it yields CASSLVAGGFYGYTF.

J is TRBJ2-7 and V is TRBV9; a weak D match, TRBD1 (5 bases). Germline V lookup: CDR1 SGDLS, CDR2 YYNGEE. Trimming took 0 bases from V and 3 from J, leaving 10 bases between them. The CDR3 has 14 amino acids. The CDR3 coding sequence is TGTGCCAGCAGCGTAGACGACAGATACTACGAGCAGTACTTC. As protein: CASSVDDRYYEQYF.

The V gene is TRBV14, the J gene TRBJ2-5; D unclear. The CDR3 consists of 14 residues. Between the trimmed V and J ends, which lost 1 base and 4 bases, there was a span of 10 bases. Germline loops: CDR1 SGHDN, CDR2 FVKESK. This chain's CDR3 is CASSQVQVGETQYF. Here the CDR3 DNA reads TGTGCCAGCAGCCAAGTTCAGGTTGGAGAGACCCAGTACTTC.

The chain is built from TRBV7-6 and TRBJ2-7; D gene ambiguous. This CDR3 is built from 12 residues. CDR1 is SGHVS and CDR2 is FNYEAQ in the germline V gene. The V end lost 2 bases, the J end lost 3 bases, and 5 bases lay between the germline ends. The CDR3 loop reads CASSLSHYEQYF. CDR3 in DNA: TGTGCCAGCAGCTTATCACACTACGAGCAGTACTTC.

The J gene is TRBJ1-2, the V gene TRBV4-3; D unclear. Trimming pared 4 bases from V and 0 bases from J, leaving 12 bases between. The CDR3 extends over 15 amino acids. Germline CDR1 LGHNA, CDR2 YSLEER. In DNA, the CDR3 is TGCGCCAGCAGCCCGACACAGTATTCTAACTATGGCTACACCTTC. This encodes CASSPTQYSNYGYTF.

The sample holds one count of this clone. The V gene is TRBV2, the J gene TRBJ2-1; D is possibly TRBD1 (5 bases). The V end was cut by 7 bases, the J end by 8 bases, with 21 bases between. Germline CDR1 and CDR2: SNHLY and FYNNEI. This CDR3 has 15 residues. CDR3 loop: CASTIQVPRSHEQFF. CDR3 nucleotide sequence: TGTGCCAGCACTATACAGGTACCACGGAGCCATGAGCAGTTCTTC.

This chain uses TRBV7-2 with TRBJ2-5, with D hard to call. Looked up from germline, CDR1 is SGHTA and CDR2 is FQGNSA. V lost 5 bases, J lost 1 base, and 26 bases lay in between. This CDR3 contains 19 residues. The CDR3 nucleotides are TGTGCCAGCAGCCCCACGGAGTTTTCCGAAGATGGTGTCCAAGAGACCCAGTACTTC. Its protein product is CASSPTEFSEDGVQETQYF.

The chain links TRBV19 to TRBJ1-5; 9 bases align to TRBD1. CDR3 length: 14 amino acids. Germline trimming cut 6 bases from V and 4 bases from J; bases unmatched to any gene: 4. Germline V gene sequence: CDR1 LNHDA, CDR2 SQIVND (reference sequence). DNA for the CDR3: TGTGCCAGTAGCCGGGACAGGGAAAATCAGCCCCAGCATTTT. Protein sequence: CASSRDRENQPQHF. The complete variable domain, with remaining parts taken from reference TRBV19 and TRBJ1-5, reads DGGITQSPKYLFRKEGQNVTLSCEQNLNHDAMYWYRQDPGQGLRLIYYSQIVNDFQKGDIAEGYSVSREKKESFPLTVTSAQKNPTAFYLCASSRDRENQPQHFGDGTRLSIL.

This chain joins TRBV7-2 and TRBJ2-2, with no clear D. The V end was cut by 5 bases, the J end by 0 bases, with 4 bases between. The germline CDR1 and CDR2 sequences are SGHTA and FQGNSA. This CDR3 contains 13 residues. In DNA, the CDR3 is TGTGCCAGCAGCCCAGCGAACACCGGGGAGCTGTTTTTT. Translation: CASSPANTGELFF. Based on the CDR3 plus reference TRBV7-2 and TRBJ2-2, the full variable domain is GAGVSQSPSNKVTEKGKDVELRCDPISGHTALYWYRQSLGQGLEFLIYFQGNSAPDKSGLPSDRFSAERTGGSVSTLTIQRTQQEDSAVYLCASSPANTGELFFGEGSRLTVL.

The gene calls are TRBV30 and TRBJ1-4; TRBD1 matches at 7 bases. This CDR3 comprises 17 residues. V was pared by 0 bases and J by 5 bases, with 12 bases of the junction left unmatched. Looked up from germline, CDR1 is GTSNPN and CDR2 is SVGIG (reference sequence). As DNA, the CDR3 is TGTGCCTGGAGTGTCGTCCCCCCGGACAGGCGGAATGAAAAACTGTTTTTT. It translates to CAWSVVPPDRRNEKLFF. Combining the CDR3 with reference TRBV30 and TRBJ1-4 gives the whole variable domain SQTIHQWPATLVQPVGSPLSLECTVEGTSNPNLYWYRQAAGRGLQLLFYSVGIGQISSEVPQNLSASRPQDRQFILSSKKLLLSDSGFYLCAWSVVPPDRRNEKLFFGSGTQLSVL.

V gene TRBV11-3 combines with J gene TRBJ1-5, with D perhaps TRBD1 (5 bases). The CDR3 totals 15 residues. The V end was cut by 5 bases, the J end by 5 bases, with 16 bases between. Germline CDR1 and CDR2: SGHNT and YENEEA. CDR3 sequence reads: CASSPPEDIYQPQHF. CDR3 bases: TGTGCCAGCAGCCCCCCTGAGGACATTTATCAGCCCCAGCATTTT.

This clone was recorded only once. V usage is TRBV6-1 and J usage is TRBJ2-3; TRBD2 matches at 9 bases. This CDR3 has 15 residues. The trim removed 4 bases at V and 5 bases at J, leaving 7 bases unmatched. CDR1 is MNHNS and CDR2 is SASEGT in the germline V gene. The CDR3 region is CASSGLAGVLDTQYF. DNA for the CDR3: TGTGCCAGCAGTGGGTTAGCGGGAGTTTTAGATACGCAGTATTTT.

This clone was seen a handful of times. The V gene is TRBV6-1, the J gene TRBJ1-6, with D tentatively TRBD1 (5 bases). Germline-derived CDR1 and CDR2 are MNHNS and SASEGT. The V and J ends lost 0 bases and 7 bases respectively, with 16 bases between them. This CDR3 contains 17 residues. The CDR3 DNA reads as TGTGCCAGCAGTGAAGCCCCCCCGCAGGGTGGGAATTCACCCCTCCACTTT. It translates to CASSEAPPQGGNSPLHF.

This chain joins TRBV9 and TRBJ2-5; weak D call: TRBD2 (5 bases). Germline-derived CDR1 and CDR2 are SGDLS and YYNGEE. CDR3 length: 14 residues. The V end was cut by 0 bases, the J end by 5 bases, with 11 bases between. CDR3 nucleotide sequence: TGTGCCAGCAGCGTAGCTGAGGGCCGGGAGACCCAGTACTTC. Amino acids: CASSVAEGRETQYF. The full variable domain, completed using reference TRBV9 and TRBJ2-5, is DSGVTQTPKHLITATGQRVTLRCSPRSGDLSVYWYQQSLDQGLQFLIQYYNGEERAKGNILERFSAQQFPDLHSELNLSSLELGDSALYFCASSVAEGRETQYFGPGTRLLVL.

The chain carries TRBV9 and TRBJ2-5, with D possibly matching TRBD2 (5 bases). The CDR3 consists of 15 residues. The ends were cut back, 3 bases at V and 5 bases at J, with 17 bases in the middle. In germline, CDR1 is SGDLS, CDR2 YYNGEE. The CDR3 is CASSAAGLVWETQYF. The DNA for the CDR3 is TGTGCCAGCAGCGCGGCGGGTTTAGTGTGGGAGACCCAGTACTTC.

The chain uses TRBV7-9 and TRBJ1-2, with D perhaps TRBD1 (5 bases). The V and J ends lost 1 base and 7 bases respectively, with 16 bases between them. The CDR3 is 15 amino acids. Germline V lookup: CDR1 SEHNR, CDR2 FQNEAQ (reference sequence). The CDR3 DNA reads as TGTGCCAGCAGCTTAGGGGGACTGGCTGGGAGTGGCTACACCTTC. It is translated as CASSLGGLAGSGYTF.

The chain uses TRBV7-9 and TRBJ2-3, with TRBD2 identical over 9 bases. V lost 5 bases and J lost 6; bases outside the gene matches: 9. Germline lookup yields CDR1 SEHNR and CDR2 FQNEAQ (reference sequence). The CDR3 loop spans 15 amino acids. CDR3 protein: CASSPRGLAPDTQYF. CDR3 sequence (DNA): TGTGCCAGCAGCCCTAGGGGACTAGCACCCGATACGCAGTATTTT.

The chain links TRBV7-2 to TRBJ2-3, with 9 bases that match TRBD2. Trimming at V came to 1 base and at J to 6 bases, leaving 5 bases not matched to a gene. The CDR3 has 15 amino acids. Germline V gene lookup returns CDR1 SGHTA and CDR2 FQGNSA. DNA for the CDR3: TGTGCCAGCAGCTTAGGAAACAGCGGGGGGGATACGCAGTATTTT. Its protein product is CASSLGNSGGDTQYF.

This chain uses TRBV7-3 with TRBJ1-1, with unresolved D. This CDR3 spans 13 amino acids. In germline, CDR1 is SGHTA, CDR2 FQGTGA. V was cut by 1 base and J by 1 base, with 4 bases left in between. In DNA form, the CDR3 reads TGTGCCAGCAGCTTAAGTAGGAACACTGAAGCTTTCTTT. Its protein is CASSLSRNTEAFF.

This chain joins TRBV2 and TRBJ1-1; 9 nucleotides agree with TRBD1. Germline-derived CDR1 and CDR2 are SNHLY and FYNNEI. The J segment lost 7 bases and the V segment lost 6 bases, leaving 6 bases of the junction unmatched. The CDR3 extends over 13 amino acids. The CDR3 DNA is TGTGCCAGCAGCTCGGGACAGGGCCGTGAAGCTTTCTTT. Amino acid sequence: CASSSGQGREAFF.

The V and J genes are TRBV4-1 and TRBJ1-2, with 8 bases lining up with TRBD1. V lost 3 bases and J lost 2; bases outside the gene matches: 8. The CDR3 is 16 residues long. Per the germline V gene, CDR1 is MGHRA and CDR2 is YSYEKL. The CDR3 DNA reads as TGCGCCAGCAGCCATCTTGGACAGGGAATAAACTATGGCTACACCTTC. Translating it yields CASSHLGQGINYGYTF.